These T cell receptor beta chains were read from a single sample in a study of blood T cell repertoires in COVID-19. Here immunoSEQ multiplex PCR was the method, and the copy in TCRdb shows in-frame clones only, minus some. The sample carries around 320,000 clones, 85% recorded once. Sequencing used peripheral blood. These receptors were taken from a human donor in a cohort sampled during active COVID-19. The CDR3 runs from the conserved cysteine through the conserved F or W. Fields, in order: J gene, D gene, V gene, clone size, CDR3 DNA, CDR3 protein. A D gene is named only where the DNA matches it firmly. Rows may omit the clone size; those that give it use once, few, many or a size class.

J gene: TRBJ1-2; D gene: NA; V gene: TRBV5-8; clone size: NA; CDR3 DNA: TGTGCCAGCAGCTTTCGAGGGAATGGCTACACCTTC; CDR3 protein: CASSFRGNGYTF
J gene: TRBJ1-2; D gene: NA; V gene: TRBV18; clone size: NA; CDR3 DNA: TGTGCCAGCTCACCGGAGAAGACCGGGGGCTACACCTTC; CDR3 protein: CASSPEKTGGYTF
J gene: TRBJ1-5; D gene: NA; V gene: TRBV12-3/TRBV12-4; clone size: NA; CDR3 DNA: TGTGCCAGCAGCCTCAGTAGCAATCAGCCCCAGCATTTT; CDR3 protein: CASSLSSNQPQHF
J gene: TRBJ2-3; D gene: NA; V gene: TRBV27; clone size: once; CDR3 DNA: TGTGCCAGCAGTTCAAACGGGGGGCTTTCTTTATCGGATACGCAGTATTTT; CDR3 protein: CASSSNGGLSLSDTQYF
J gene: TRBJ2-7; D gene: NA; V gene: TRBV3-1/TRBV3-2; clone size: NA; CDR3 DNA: TGTGCCAGCAGCCAAGGACAGTCAAGCCTCTTC; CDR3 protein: CASSQGQSSLF
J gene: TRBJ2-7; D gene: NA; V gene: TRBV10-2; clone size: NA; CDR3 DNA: TGCGCCAGCAGGCGGGACTTCCAGAGCTCCTACGAGCAGTACTTC; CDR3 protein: CASRRDFQSSYEQYF
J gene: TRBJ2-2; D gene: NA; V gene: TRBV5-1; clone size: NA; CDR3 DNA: TGCGCCAGCAAGTTGACAGACGCGAGCGGGGAGCTGTTTTTT; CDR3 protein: CASKLTDASGELFF
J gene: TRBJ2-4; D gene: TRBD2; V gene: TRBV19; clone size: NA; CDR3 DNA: TGTGCCAGTAGTAGAACTAGCGGGGGGGTCATCGGAAACATTCAGTACTTC; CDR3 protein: CASSRTSGGVIGNIQYF
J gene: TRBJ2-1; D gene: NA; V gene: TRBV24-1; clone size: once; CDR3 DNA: TGTGCCACCAGTGATCCTGTTCAGAACTCCTACAATGAGCAGTTCTTC; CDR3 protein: CATSDPVQNSYNEQFF
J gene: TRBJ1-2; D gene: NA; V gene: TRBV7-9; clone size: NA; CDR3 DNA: TGTGCCAGCAGCTTACTCGGAGGGAGGGATGGCTACACCTTC; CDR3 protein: CASSLLGGRDGYTF
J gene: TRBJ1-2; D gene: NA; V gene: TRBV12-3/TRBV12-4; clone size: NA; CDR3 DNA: TGTGCCAGCACGGAGCTGGCTAACTATGGCTACACCTTC; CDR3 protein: CASTELANYGYTF
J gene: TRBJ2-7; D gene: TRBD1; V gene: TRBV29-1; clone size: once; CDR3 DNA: TGCAGCGTTAGAAACAGGGGGATTACCTACGAGCAGTACTTC; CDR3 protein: CSVRNRGITYEQYF
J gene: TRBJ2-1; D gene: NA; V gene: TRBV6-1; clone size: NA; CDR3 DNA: TGTGCCAGCAGTGACCGTTCAGGGCTGGCGGACAATGAGCAGTTCTTC; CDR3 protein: CASSDRSGLADNEQFF
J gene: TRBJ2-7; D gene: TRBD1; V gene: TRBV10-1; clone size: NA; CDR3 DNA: TGCGCCAGCACGGACAGGGGGATCTACGAGCAGTACTTC; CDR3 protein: CASTDRGIYEQYF
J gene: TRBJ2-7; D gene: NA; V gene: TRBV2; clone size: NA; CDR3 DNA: TGTGCCGGCCTCAGAACACAACCGAACTACGAGCAGTACTTC; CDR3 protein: CAGLRTQPNYEQYF
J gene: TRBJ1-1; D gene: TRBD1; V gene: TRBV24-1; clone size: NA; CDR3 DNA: TGTGCCACCACCGATTCCGGACAGGGCGTCACTGAAGCTTTCTTT; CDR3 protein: CATTDSGQGVTEAFF
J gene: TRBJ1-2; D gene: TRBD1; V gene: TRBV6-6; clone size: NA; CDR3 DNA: TGTGCCGGGCGGACAGGGGAGTATGGCTACACCTTC; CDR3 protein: CAGRTGEYGYTF
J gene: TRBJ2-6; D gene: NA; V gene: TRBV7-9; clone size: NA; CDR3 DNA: TGTGCCAGCGCAGGACCTACTAGCTCTGGGGCCAACGTCCTGACTTTC; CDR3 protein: CASAGPTSSGANVLTF
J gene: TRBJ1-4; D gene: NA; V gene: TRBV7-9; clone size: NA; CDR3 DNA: TGTGCCAGCAGTGACAGAGGAAATGAAAAACTGTTTTTT; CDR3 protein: CASSDRGNEKLFF
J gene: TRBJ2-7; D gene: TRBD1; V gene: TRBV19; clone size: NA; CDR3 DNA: TGTGCCAGTAGTACCTCCGGGACAGGGGGTTCCGAGCAGTACTTC; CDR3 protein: CASSTSGTGGSEQYF
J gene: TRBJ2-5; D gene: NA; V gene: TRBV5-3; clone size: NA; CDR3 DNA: TGTGCCAGAAGCCGGAGGGGGCCCCTGCGAGAGACCCAGTACTTC; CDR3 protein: CARSRRGPLRETQYF
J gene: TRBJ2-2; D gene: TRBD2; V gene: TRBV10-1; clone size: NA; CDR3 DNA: TGCGCCAGCAGTGAGGGATACGGGGGGGGCCTCTTCGGGGAGCTGTTTTTT; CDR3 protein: CASSEGYGGGLFGELFF
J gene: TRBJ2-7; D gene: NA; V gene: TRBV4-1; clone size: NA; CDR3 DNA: TGCGCCAGCAGCCCGAACTTTATCGGGAGATACGAGCAGTACTTC; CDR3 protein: CASSPNFIGRYEQYF
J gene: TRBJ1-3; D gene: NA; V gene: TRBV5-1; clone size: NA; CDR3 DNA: TGCGCCAGCAGCCCTAGGACAGTAGGCTCTGGAAACACCATATATTTT; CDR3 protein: CASSPRTVGSGNTIYF
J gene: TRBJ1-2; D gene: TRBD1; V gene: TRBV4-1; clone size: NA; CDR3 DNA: TGCGCCAGCAGCTGGACGACAGGGGGGTCGGGAGGCTATGGCTACACCTTC; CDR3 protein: CASSWTTGGSGGYGYTF
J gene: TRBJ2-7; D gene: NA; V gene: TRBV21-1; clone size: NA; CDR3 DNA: TGTGCCAGCAGCTCGGCGTATCGGGGGTACGAGCAGTACTTC; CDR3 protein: CASSSAYRGYEQYF
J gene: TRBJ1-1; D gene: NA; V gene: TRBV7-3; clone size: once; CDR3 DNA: TGTGCCAGCAGCTCCAGTGGTGCCAACACTGAAGCTTTCTTT; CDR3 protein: CASSSSGANTEAFF
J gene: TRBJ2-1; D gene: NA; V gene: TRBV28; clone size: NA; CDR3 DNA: TGTGCCGGTTCGAGGAACAATGAGCAGTTCTTC; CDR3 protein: CAGSRNNEQFF
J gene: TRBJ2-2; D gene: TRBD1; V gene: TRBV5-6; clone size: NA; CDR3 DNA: TGTGCCAGCAGCTTGGGGACAGGGGCCGCCGGGGAGCTGTTTTTT; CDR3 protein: CASSLGTGAAGELFF
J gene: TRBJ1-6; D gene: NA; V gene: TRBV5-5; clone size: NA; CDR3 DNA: TGTGCCAGCAGCCATATCAAACAGAGCTATAATTCACCCCTCCACTTT; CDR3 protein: CASSHIKQSYNSPLHF
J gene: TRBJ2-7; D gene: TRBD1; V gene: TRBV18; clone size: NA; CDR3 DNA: TGTGCCAGCTCACCACCGGGACAGGGTAGCTACGAGCAGTACTTC; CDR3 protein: CASSPPGQGSYEQYF
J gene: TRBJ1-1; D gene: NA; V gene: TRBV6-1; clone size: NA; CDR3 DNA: TGTGCCAGCAGTGACGGGGGGAGCACTGAAGCTTTCTTT; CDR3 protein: CASSDGGSTEAFF
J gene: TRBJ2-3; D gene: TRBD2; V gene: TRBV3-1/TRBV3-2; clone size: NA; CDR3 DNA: TGTGCCAGCAGCCAAGATCTTGTAGGGACTAGCGTCTCTTTT; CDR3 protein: CASSQDLVGTSVSF
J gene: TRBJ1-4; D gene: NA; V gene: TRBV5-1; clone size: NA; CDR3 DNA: TGCGCCAGCAGCCTACCTAATGAAAAACTGTTTTTT; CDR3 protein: CASSLPNEKLFF
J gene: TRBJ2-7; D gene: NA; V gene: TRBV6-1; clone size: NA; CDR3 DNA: TGTGCCAGCAGTGAAGCCCGGGTAGTGGGCTACGAGCAGTACTTC; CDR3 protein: CASSEARVVGYEQYF
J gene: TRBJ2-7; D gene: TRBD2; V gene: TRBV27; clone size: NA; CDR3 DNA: TGTGCCAGCAGTTTAGACAAGACTAGCGGCCCCTACGAGCAGTACTTC; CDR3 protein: CASSLDKTSGPYEQYF
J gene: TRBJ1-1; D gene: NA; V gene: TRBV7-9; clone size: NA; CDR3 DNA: TGTGCCAGCTCTGTTATGAACACTGAAGCTTTCTTT; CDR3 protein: CASSVMNTEAFF
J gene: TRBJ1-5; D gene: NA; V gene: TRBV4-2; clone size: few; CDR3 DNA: TGTGCCAGCAGCCAAGTGGGAGTTAGTGCAAGCAATCAGCCCCAGCATTTT; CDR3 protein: CASSQVGVSASNQPQHF
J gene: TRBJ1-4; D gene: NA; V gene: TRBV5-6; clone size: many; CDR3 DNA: TGTGCCAGCAGCTTGATAAGGGAGATGAATGAAAAACTGTTTTTT; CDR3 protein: CASSLIREMNEKLFF
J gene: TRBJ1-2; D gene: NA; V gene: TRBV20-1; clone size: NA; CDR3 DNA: TGCAGTGCTAGTTTGCCAGGGAGGGCCTATGGCTACACCTTC; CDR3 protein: CSASLPGRAYGYTF
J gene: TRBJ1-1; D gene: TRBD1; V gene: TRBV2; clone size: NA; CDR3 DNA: TGTGCCGGATCGGGACAGGGGTTCACTGAAGCTTTCTTT; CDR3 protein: CAGSGQGFTEAFF
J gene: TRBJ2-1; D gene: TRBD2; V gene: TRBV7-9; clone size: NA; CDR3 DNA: TGTGCCAGCAGCCTCCGGGGAGGCGGGGGGCGGGATGAGCAGTTCTTC; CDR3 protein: CASSLRGGGGRDEQFF
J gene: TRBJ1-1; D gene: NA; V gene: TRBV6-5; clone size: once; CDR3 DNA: TGTGCCAGCAGACTACAGGGAAGGGCTTTCTTT; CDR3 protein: CASRLQGRAFF
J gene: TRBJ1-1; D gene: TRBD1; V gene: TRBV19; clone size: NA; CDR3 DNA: TGTGCCAGCGCCGGGGGGACAGGGGTAAATTTGGGGTACACTGAAGCTTTCTTT; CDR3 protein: CASAGGTGVNLGYTEAFF
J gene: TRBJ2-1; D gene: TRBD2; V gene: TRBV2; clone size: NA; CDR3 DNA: TGTGCCAGCAGTGTATCAGCGGGGGGGCGTTACAATGAGCAGTTCTTC; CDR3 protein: CASSVSAGGRYNEQFF
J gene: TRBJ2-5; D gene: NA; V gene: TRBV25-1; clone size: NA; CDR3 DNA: TGTGCCAGCACCCTCGACACAGCTGAAGAGACCCAGTACTTC; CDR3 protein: CASTLDTAEETQYF
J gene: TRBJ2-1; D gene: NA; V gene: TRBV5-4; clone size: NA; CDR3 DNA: TGTGCCAGCAGCCCTAGGACAGACTCCTACAATGAGCAGTTCTTC; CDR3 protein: CASSPRTDSYNEQFF
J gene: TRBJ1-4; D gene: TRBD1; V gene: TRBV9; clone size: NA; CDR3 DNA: TGTGCCAGCAGCCTTTCAGGGGGTAAGGGTGAAAAACTGTTTTTT; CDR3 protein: CASSLSGGKGEKLFF
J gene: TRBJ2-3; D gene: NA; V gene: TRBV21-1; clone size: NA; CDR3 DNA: NA; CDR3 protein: CASSKVGGGSSPCTDTQYF
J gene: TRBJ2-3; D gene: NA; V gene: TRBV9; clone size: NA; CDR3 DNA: TGTGCCAGCAGCGTAGCGTCGGCGGGGGCTTGGGATACGCAGTATTTT; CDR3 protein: CASSVASAGAWDTQYF
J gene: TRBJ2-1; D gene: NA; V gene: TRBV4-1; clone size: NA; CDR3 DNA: TGCGCCAGCAGCCCTGGAGCTGAGCAGTTCTTC; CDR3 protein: CASSPGAEQFF